The text below deals with one TCR beta chain. The antigen it recognizes is unknown. No base quality information exists; no much larger clone differs at one position. The source of the sample is a study of graft-versus-host responses after intestinal transplantation (dated by TCRdb to about 2021). Turning to the overall study: Recipients received multivisceral, liver-intestinal, or isolated intestinal transplants. Anti-thymocyte globulin induction was given to all recipients, followed by maintenance tacrolimus and steroids for approximately three years. Bulk TCR-beta CDR3 sequencing was used to track graft-versus-host and host-versus-graft alloreactive T cell clones in the graft, circulation and bone marrow after intestinal transplantation. To identify alloreactive clones, pre-transplant mixed lymphocyte reaction products were sequenced and compared with unstimulated pre-transplant donor and recipient T cells. The cohort enrolled 20 to 30 intestinal transplant recipients including one retransplant, and a few patients lacking pretransplant specimens were excluded. A peak of at least 4% donor T cells among recipient peripheral blood mononuclear cells was the definition used for donor T cell macrochimerism. Instead of going to the commercial service, samples from a few later patients were sequenced in-house on an Illumina MiSeq and processed with MiXCR. General conclusions and limits of the study: Early after transplant, declines in HvG clones were associated with peak levels of circulating GvH clones. GvH clones turned up in recipient bone marrow, with some appearing earlier in ileal mucosa or blood, a pattern consistent with an intestinal mucosal origin. Patients with donor T cell macrochimerism had high GvH to HvG T cell clonal ratios in their allografts. The conclusions were limited by the relatively low number and heterogeneity of the intestinal transplant patients.

Libraries were prepared through the immunoSEQ multiplex PCR assay. For most patients, genomic DNA was isolated with the Qiagen DNeasy Blood and Tissue Kit and sent frozen to Adaptive Biotechnologies for TCR sequencing. For most patients, high-throughput TCR-beta CDR3 sequencing of genomic DNA was performed by Adaptive Biotechnologies. The study's processing was this. TCR sequencing data for around 19 patients were retrieved from Adaptive's ImmunoSEQ software; a few other patients were processed with MiXCR and VDJtools. To correct CD4 versus CD8 sorting errors, any sequence found in both subsets at a frequency ratio below 5:1 was removed. Because the origin of CDR3 nucleotide sequences shared between donor and recipient could not be assigned, those sequences were removed. At least 2-fold expansion over unstimulated cells and a minimum CFSE-low frequency of 0.002% (template counts) or 0.001% (read counts) were required for clones to be classified as alloreactive. Mappable clones were those detected in sequenced pre-transplant spleen, lymph node, or MLR CFSE-low populations of the donor or recipient. The cumulative frequency of alloreactive clones was calculated as a percentage of all sequences, weighted by copy number. TCRdb mirrors the immuneACCESS table, restricted to in-frame sequences. Some clones are absent from its copies; in checked studies, under half trace to an unresolved V gene, and the reason for the others is unknown. D and trimming come from the DNA, and the V and J calls and clone size come from that table. The sample table holds roughly 100,000 clones, of which approximately 93% were seen once. Less than 1.5% of the sample lies in the top ten.

Interpreted using the paper, the time point label stands for: cells obtained before transplantation from donor or recipient. CD3+CD4+ and CD3+CD8+ populations were FACS-sorted from unstimulated pre-transplant donor and recipient cells taken from spleen or lymph nodes. The CDR3 numbers 14 residues from cysteine through phenylalanine. Left in the record is the CDR3 DNA by itself, 42 bases read in frame from the first base. CDR1 and CDR2, per the germline V gene, are SGDLS and YYNGEE. Clipping removes 3 bases from V and 13 bases from J, with 12 as the unmatched junction base count. This sequence uses TRBV9 and TRBJ2-7, with 11 middle bases fitting TRBD2. The sequence was collected from a human donor who received an intestinal transplant. Sequencing was performed on unstimulated CD8+ T cells sorted from spleen or lymph node cells, taken before intestinal transplant. The CDR3 protein is CASSDAGLAGGLYF. The sequence in DNA is TGTGCCAGCAGCGACGCTGGACTAGCGGGCGGACTTTACTTC.